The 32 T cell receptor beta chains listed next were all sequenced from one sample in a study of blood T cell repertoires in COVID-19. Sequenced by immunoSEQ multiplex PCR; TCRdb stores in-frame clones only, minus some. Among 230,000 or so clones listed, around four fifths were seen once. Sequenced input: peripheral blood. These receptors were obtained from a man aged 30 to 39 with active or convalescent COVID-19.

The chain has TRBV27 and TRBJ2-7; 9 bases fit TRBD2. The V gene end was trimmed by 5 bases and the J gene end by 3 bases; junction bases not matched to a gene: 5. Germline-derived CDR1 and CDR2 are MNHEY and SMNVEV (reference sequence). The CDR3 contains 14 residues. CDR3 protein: CASSPGLARYEQYF. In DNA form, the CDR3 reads TGTGCCAGCAGTCCGGGACTAGCCCGCTACGAGCAGTACTTC.

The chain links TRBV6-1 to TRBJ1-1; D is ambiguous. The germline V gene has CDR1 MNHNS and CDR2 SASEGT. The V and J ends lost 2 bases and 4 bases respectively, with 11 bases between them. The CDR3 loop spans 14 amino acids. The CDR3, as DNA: TGTGCCAGCAGTGAACCGGACGGAGGCACTGAAGCTTTCTTT. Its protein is CASSEPDGGTEAFF.

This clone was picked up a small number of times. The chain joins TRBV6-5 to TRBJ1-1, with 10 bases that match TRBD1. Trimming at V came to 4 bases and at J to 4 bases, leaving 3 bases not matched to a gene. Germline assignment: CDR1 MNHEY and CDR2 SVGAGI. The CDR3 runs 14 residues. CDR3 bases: TGTGCCAGCAGTTTAGACAGGGGGCTCACTGAAGCTTTCTTT. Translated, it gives CASSLDRGLTEAFF.

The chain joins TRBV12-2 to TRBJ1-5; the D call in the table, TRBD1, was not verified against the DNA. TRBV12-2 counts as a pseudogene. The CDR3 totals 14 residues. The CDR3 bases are TGTGCAAGTCGCTTGACAGGGTGGAATCAGCCCCAGCATTTT. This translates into CASRLTGWNQPQHF.

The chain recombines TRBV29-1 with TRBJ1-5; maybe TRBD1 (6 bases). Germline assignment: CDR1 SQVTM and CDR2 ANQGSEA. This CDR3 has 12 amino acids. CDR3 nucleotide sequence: TGCGTTAACAGGGATAGCAATCAGCCCCAGCATTTT. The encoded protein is CVNRDSNQPQHF.

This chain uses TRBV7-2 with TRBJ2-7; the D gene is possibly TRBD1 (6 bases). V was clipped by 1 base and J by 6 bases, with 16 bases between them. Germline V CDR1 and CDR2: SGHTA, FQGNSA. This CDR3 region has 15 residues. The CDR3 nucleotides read TGTGCCAGCAGCTTAGGAGGTAGGGACATAAGCGAGCAGTACTTC. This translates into CASSLGGRDISEQYF.

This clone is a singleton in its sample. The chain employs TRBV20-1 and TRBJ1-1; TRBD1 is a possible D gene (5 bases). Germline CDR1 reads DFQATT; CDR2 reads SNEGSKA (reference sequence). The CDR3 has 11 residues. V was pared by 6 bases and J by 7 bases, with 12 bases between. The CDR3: CSARTGFEAFF. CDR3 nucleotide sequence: TGCAGTGCCCGCACAGGCTTTGAAGCTTTCTTT.

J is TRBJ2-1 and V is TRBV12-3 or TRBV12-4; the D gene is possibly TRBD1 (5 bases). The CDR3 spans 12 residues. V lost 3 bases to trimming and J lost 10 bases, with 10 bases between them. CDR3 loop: CASSLGRAEQFF. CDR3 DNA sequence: TGTGCCAGCAGTTTGGGGCGTGCGGAGCAGTTCTTC.

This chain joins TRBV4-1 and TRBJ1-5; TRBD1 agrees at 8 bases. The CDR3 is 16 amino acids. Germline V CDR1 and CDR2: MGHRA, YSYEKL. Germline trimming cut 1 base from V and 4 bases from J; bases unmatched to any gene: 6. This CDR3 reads CASSQVLQGANQPQHF. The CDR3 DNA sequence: TGCGCCAGCAGCCAAGTGCTTCAGGGGGCAAATCAGCCCCAGCATTTT.

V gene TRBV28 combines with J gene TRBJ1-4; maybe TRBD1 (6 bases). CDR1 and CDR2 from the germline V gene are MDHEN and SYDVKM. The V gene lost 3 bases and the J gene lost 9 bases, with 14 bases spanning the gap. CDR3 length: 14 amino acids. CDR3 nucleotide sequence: TGTGCCAGCAGTTTCGGGCAGGGGAGACAAAAACTGTTTTTT. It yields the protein CASSFGQGRQKLFF.

The CDR3 coding sequence is TGTGCCAGCAGTGACTCGGGACTAGACCCCTACGAGCAGTACTTC. This encodes CASSDSGLDPYEQYF. V usage is TRBV6-4 and J usage is TRBJ2-7; 8 bases are a match to TRBD2. CDR3 length equals 15 residues. Germline V gene data show CDR1 as MRHNA and CDR2 as SNTAGT. V was clipped by 0 bases and J by 2 bases; unmatched bases: 3.

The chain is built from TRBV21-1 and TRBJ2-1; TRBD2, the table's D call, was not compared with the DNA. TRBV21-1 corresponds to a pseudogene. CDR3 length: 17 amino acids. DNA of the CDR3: TGTGCCAGCAGCAAACGGTCACCGGGGGGGCAGGGGAATGAGCAGTTCTTC. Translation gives CASSKRSPGGQGNEQFF.

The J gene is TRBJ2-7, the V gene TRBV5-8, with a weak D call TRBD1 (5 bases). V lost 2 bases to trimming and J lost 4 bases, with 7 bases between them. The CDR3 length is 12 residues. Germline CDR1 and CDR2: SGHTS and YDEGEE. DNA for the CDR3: TGTGCCAGCAGCTTCTCAGGGTACGAGCAGTACTTC. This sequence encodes CASSFSGYEQYF.

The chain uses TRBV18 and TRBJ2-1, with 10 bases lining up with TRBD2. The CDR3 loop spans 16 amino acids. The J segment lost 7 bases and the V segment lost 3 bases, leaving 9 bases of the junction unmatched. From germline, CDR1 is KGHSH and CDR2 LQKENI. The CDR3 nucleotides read TGTGCCAGCTCACCCTCCCTAGCGGGAGCTGGAAATGAGCAGTTCTTC. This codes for CASSPSLAGAGNEQFF. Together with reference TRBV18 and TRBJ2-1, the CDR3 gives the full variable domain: NAGVMQNPRHLVRRRGQEARLRCSPMKGHSHVYWYRQLPEEGLKFMVYLQKENIIDESGMPKERFSAEFPKEGPSILRIQQVVRGDSAAYFCASSPSLAGAGNEQFFGPGTRLTVL.

The CDR3 coding sequence is TGTGCCAGCAGACTAGAAGGGACATACAATGAGCAGTTCTTC. It codes for CASRLEGTYNEQFF. J is TRBJ2-1 and V is TRBV6-5; D may be TRBD1 (6 bases). V dropped 6 bases and J dropped 4 bases, with 13 bases sitting between them. Germline lookup yields CDR1 MNHEY and CDR2 SVGAGI. CDR3 length: 14 residues.

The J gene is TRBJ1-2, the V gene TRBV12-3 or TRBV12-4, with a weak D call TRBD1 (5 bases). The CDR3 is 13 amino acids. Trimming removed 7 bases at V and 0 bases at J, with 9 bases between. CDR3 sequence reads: CASKQTANYGYTF. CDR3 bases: TGTGCCAGCAAGCAGACAGCTAACTATGGCTACACCTTC.

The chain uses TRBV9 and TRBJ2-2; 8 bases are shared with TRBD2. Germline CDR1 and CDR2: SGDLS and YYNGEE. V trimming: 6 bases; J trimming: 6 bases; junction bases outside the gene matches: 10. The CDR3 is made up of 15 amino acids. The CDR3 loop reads CASTPQPGGAGELFF. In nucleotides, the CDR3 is TGTGCCAGCACCCCCCAACCGGGAGGGGCCGGGGAGCTGTTTTTT.

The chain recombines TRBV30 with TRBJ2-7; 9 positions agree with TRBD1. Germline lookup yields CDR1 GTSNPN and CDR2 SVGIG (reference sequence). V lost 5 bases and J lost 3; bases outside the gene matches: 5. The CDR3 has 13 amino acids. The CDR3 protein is CAWATGGYYEQYF. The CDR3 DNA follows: TGTGCCTGGGCCACAGGGGGCTACTACGAGCAGTACTTC.

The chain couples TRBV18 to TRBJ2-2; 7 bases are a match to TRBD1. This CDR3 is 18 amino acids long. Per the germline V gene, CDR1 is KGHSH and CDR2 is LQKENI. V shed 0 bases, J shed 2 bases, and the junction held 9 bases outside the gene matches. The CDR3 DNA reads TGTGCCAGCTCACCACCGATCGGGTCAGGGGGAAACACCGGGGAGCTGTTTTTT. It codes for CASSPPIGSGGNTGELFF.

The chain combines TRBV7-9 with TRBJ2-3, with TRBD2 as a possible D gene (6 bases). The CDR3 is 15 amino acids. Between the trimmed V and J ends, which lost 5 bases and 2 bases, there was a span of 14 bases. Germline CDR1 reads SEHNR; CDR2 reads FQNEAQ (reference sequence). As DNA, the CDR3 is TGTGCCAGCAGCCCCCCGGGGAGGCCCACAGATACGCAGTATTTT. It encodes CASSPPGRPTDTQYF.

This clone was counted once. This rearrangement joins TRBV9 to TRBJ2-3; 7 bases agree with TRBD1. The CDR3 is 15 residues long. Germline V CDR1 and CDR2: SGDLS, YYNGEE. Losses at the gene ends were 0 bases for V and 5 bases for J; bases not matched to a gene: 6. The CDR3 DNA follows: TGTGCCAGCAGCGTAGGGCAGGGGGATCAAGATACGCAGTATTTT. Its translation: CASSVGQGDQDTQYF.

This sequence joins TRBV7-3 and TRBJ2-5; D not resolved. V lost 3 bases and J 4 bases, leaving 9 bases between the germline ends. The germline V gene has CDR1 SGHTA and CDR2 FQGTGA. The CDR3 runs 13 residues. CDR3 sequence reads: CASSFGPGETQYF. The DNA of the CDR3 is TGTGCCAGCAGCTTCGGTCCGGGAGAGACCCAGTACTTC. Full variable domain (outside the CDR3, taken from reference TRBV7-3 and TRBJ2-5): GAGVSQTPSNKVTEKGKYVELRCDPISGHTALYWYRQSLGQGPEFLIYFQGTGAADDSGLPNDRFFAVRPEGSVSTLKIQRTERGDSAVYLCASSFGPGETQYFGPGTRLLVL.

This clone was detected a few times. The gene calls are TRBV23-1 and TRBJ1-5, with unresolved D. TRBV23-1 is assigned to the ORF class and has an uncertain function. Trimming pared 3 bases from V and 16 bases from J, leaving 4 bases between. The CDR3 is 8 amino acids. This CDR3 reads CASSHPHF. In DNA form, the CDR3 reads TGCGCCAGCAGTCATCCACATTTT.

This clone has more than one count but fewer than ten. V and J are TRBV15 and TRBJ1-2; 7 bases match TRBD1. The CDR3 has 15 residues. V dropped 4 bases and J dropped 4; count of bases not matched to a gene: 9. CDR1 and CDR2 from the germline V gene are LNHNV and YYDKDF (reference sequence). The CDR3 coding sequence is TGTGCCACCAGCAAGACAGGGATCCGAAGCTATGGCTACACCTTC. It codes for CATSKTGIRSYGYTF.

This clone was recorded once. CDR3 region: CASSNWGGRGEQYF. In nucleotides, the CDR3 is TGTGCCAGCAGTAACTGGGGGGGTAGAGGCGAGCAGTACTTC. The chain is built from TRBV7-2 and TRBJ2-7; 7 positions agree with TRBD2. The CDR3 has 14 amino acids. The junction had 11 bases not matched to a gene; V was cut back by 6 bases and J by 6 bases. Germline V gene data show CDR1 as SGHTA and CDR2 as FQGNSA. Drawing the rest from reference TRBV7-2 and TRBJ2-7, the complete variable domain is GAGVSQSPSNKVTEKGKDVELRCDPISGHTALYWYRQSLGQGLEFLIYFQGNSAPDKSGLPSDRFSAERTGGSVSTLTIQRTQQEDSAVYLCASSNWGGRGEQYFGPGTRLTVT.

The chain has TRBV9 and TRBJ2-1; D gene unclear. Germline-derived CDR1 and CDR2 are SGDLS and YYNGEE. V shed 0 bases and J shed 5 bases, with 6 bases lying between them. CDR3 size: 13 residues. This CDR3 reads CASSVGADNEQFF. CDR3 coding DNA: TGTGCCAGCAGCGTAGGAGCTGACAATGAGCAGTTCTTC.

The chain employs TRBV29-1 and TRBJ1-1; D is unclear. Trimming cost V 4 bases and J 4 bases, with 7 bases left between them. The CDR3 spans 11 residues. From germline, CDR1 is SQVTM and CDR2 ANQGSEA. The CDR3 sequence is CSVAVSTEAFF. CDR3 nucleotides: TGCAGCGTTGCGGTGAGCACTGAAGCTTTCTTT.

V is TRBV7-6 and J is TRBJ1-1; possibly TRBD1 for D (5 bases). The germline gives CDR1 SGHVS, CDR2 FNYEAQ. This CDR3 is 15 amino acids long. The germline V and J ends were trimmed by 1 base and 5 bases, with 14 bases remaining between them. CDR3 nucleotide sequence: TGTGCCAGCAGCTTAGGGACGGGGGATAGGACTGAAGCTTTCTTT. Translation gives CASSLGTGDRTEAFF. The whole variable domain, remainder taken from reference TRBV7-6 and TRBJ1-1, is GAGVSQSPRYKVTKRGQDVALRCDPISGHVSLYWYRQALGQGPEFLTYFNYEAQQDKSGLPNDRFSAERPEGSISTLTIQRTEQRDSAMYRCASSLGTGDRTEAFFGQGTRLTVV.

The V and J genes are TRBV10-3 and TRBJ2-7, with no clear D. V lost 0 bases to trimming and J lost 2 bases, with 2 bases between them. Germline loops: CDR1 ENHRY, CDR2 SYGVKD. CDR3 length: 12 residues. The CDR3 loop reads CAISESAYEQYF. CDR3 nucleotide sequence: TGTGCCATCAGTGAGTCCGCCTACGAGCAGTACTTC.

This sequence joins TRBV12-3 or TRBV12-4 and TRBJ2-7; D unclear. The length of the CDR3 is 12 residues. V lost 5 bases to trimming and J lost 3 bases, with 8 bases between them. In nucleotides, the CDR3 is TGTGCCAGCAGTCTTATTAACTACGAGCAGTACTTC. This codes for CASSLINYEQYF.

CDR3 DNA sequence: TGTGCCAGCAGTCAACCGGGTTTGTACGGTTCCGGGGAGCTGTTTTTT. Its protein is CASSQPGLYGSGELFF. The chain couples TRBV25-1 to TRBJ2-2, with D hard to call. Trimming left V 5 bases short and J 6 bases short, with 19 bases between. The CDR3 totals 16 residues. CDR1 is MGHDK, CDR2 SYGVNS, per germline.

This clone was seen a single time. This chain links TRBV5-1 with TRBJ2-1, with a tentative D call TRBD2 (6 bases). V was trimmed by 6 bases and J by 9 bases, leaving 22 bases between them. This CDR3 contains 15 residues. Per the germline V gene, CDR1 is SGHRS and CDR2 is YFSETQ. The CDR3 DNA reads TGCGCCAGCACTCTGGTCCCCGGGCTCGGGGGTGAGCAGTTCTTC. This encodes CASTLVPGLGGEQFF.